This entry concerns a single TCR beta chain. Its matching antigen is unknown. Produced via immunoSEQ multiplex PCR; TCRdb's table is partial and in-frame only. The sample shows fewer than 200,000 clones, 70% to 90% of them seen only once. CDR3 length: 20 residues. Germline assignment: CDR1 SNHLY and CDR2 FYNNEI. V was pared by 0 bases and J by 0 bases, with 13 bases of the junction left unmatched. This sample was taken from a study of T cell responses to AZD1222 COVID-19 vaccine. Study-wide points: Recipients of AZD1222 seropositive at baseline numbered only five or six. White British ancestry dominated among donors, who included more females, and clonal diversity was possibly underestimated.

The material sequenced was peripheral blood, taken on day 0 of AZD1222 vaccination. V and J are TRBV2 and TRBJ1-5; TRBD1 matches 8 bases. The sequence came from an adult in good health. CDR3 nucleotide sequence: TGTGCCAGCAGTGAAGCGTTCTCCGGGACAGGCGGTTATAGCAATCAGCCCCAGCATTTT. This codes for CASSEAFSGTGGYSNQPQHF.